The 27 T cell receptor beta chains below all came from one sample that was sequenced in a study of blood T cell repertoires in COVID-19. The protocol was immunoSEQ multiplex PCR, while the TCRdb copy is restricted to in-frame clones and leaves out a portion. The table shows 200,000 to 250,000 clones, with 87% occurring only once. Specimen: PBMCs or T cells enriched from blood (not recorded which). These receptor sequences come from a man younger than 45 who had recovered from COVID-19.

The chain couples TRBV4-2 to TRBJ1-5; 11 bases line up with TRBD1. The germline V gene encodes CDR1 LGHNA and CDR2 YNFKEQ. The V segment lost 3 bases and the J segment 8 bases; nucleotides outside the gene matches: 15. This CDR3 is built from 18 residues. The CDR3 DNA reads TGTGCCAGCAGCCACCTCACTCGGACAGGGGGCGTATTGGAGCCCCAGCATTTT. Translated, it gives CASSHLTRTGGVLEPQHF.

CDR3 sequence reads: CASSLTGEGEKLFF. The DNA of the CDR3 is TGTGCCAGCTCACTGACAGGGGAAGGAGAAAAACTGTTTTTT. The chain links TRBV18 to TRBJ1-4; 8 bases line up with TRBD1. J gave up 8 bases and V 4 bases, and 6 bases lay outside the gene matches. CDR3 length equals 14 residues. The germline CDR1 and CDR2 sequences are KGHSH and LQKENI.

The chain recombines TRBV10-3 with TRBJ1-3; 11 bases are shared with TRBD1. J was trimmed by 4 bases and V by 10 bases; bases with no gene match: 12. Germline V gene lookup returns CDR1 ENHRY and CDR2 SYGVKD. There are 16 residues in the CDR3. The CDR3 nucleotides read TGTGCCACACGGACAGGGGGCGACATAAAGGGAAACACCATATATTTT. Translation: CATRTGGDIKGNTIYF.

The gene calls are TRBV6-1 and TRBJ1-2; tentative D call: TRBD1 (6 bases). From germline, CDR1 is MNHNS and CDR2 SASEGT. V gave up 2 bases and J gave up 7 bases, with 14 bases separating them. The CDR3 sequence is 14 residues long. The CDR3 sequence is CASSEYPGGGGYTF. The CDR3, as DNA: TGTGCCAGCAGTGAATACCCGGGGGGCGGTGGCTACACCTTC.

The chain is built from TRBV4-2 and TRBJ2-1; possibly TRBD2 for D (6 bases). Trimming stripped 0 bases from V and 8 bases from J, with 17 bases between. The V gene's germline CDR1 is LGHNA and CDR2 YNFKEQ. This CDR3 has 16 amino acids. CDR3 sequence (DNA): TGTGCCAGCAGCCAAGATGGGGGGAGCACGCTGGATGAGCAGTTCTTC. As protein: CASSQDGGSTLDEQFF.

The V call is TRBV5-6, the J call TRBJ1-5; D ambiguous. V dropped 2 bases and J dropped 0 bases, with 6 bases sitting between them. The CDR3 is made up of 14 amino acids. The germline gives CDR1 SGHDT, CDR2 YYEEEE. The CDR3 sequence is CASSFFLSNQPQHF. CDR3 in DNA: TGTGCCAGCAGCTTTTTCCTTAGCAATCAGCCCCAGCATTTT.

The chain joins TRBV10-3 to TRBJ2-5, with 8 bases identical to TRBD2. From germline, CDR1 is ENHRY and CDR2 SYGVKD. The ends lost 3 bases at V and 0 bases at J; junction bases unmatched: 3. There are 15 residues in the CDR3. In DNA, the CDR3 is TGTGCCATCAGTGATCCGGGGGGGAACCAAGAGACCCAGTACTTC. As protein: CAISDPGGNQETQYF.

This chain links TRBV30 with TRBJ1-2, with D maybe TRBD1 (5 bases). In germline, CDR1 is GTSNPN, CDR2 SVGIG (reference sequence). This CDR3 region has 11 residues. The ends were cut back, 4 bases at V and 9 bases at J, with 12 bases in the middle. CDR3 bases: TGTGCCTGGACGAGTGGGGGGAGCTACACCTTC. It is translated as CAWTSGGSYTF.

The genes are TRBV19 and TRBJ1-5, with D tentatively TRBD1 (6 bases). With 0 bases removed from V and 4 bases from J, the gap between germline ends came to 19 bases. The CDR3 length is 18 residues. Germline V CDR1 and CDR2: LNHDA, SQIVND (reference sequence). For the CDR3, the DNA is TGTGCCAGTAGTATAGAAGGCCAGGGGCCCCGAGGGAATCAGCCCCAGCATTTT. It codes for CASSIEGQGPRGNQPQHF.

The chain uses TRBV5-1 and TRBJ2-7; 8 nucleotides agree with TRBD2. Germline V lookup: CDR1 SGHRS, CDR2 YFSETQ. V shed 5 bases, J shed 5 bases, and the junction held 12 bases outside the gene matches. The CDR3 length is 15 residues. CDR3 sequence: CASRPAGASFDEQYF. In DNA, the CDR3 is TGCGCCAGCAGACCAGCGGGGGCGTCTTTCGACGAGCAGTACTTC. Combining the CDR3 with reference TRBV5-1 and TRBJ2-7 gives the whole variable domain KAGVTQTPRYLIKTRGQQVTLSCSPISGHRSVSWYQQTPGQGLQFLFEYFSETQRNKGNFPGRFSGRQFSNSRSEMNVSTLELGDSALYLCASRPAGASFDEQYFGPGTRLTVT.

This CDR3 is CASSFGRIGTGGDEQFF. CDR3 sequence (DNA): TGTGCCAGCAGCTTTGGGAGAATCGGGACAGGGGGAGATGAGCAGTTCTTC. This sequence joins TRBV7-9 and TRBJ2-1, with 11 bases lining up with TRBD1. The CDR3 consists of 17 residues. From germline, CDR1 is SEHNR and CDR2 FQNEAQ (reference sequence). Trimming removed 3 bases from V and 8 bases from J; junction bases left unmatched: 12.

For this clone: The germline gene is not matched at one end of the junction; a read error may be the cause. This chain links TRBV28 with TRBJ2-7; D not certain. CDR3 length equals 14 residues. The germline V gene has CDR1 MDHEN and CDR2 SYDVKM. The CDR3 reads CACCLSSASFEQYF. CDR3 DNA: TGTGCCTGCTGTTTATCCAGCGCCTCCTTCGAGCAGTACTTC.

This clone was counted ten times or more. This chain links TRBV2 with TRBJ1-5; D remains ambiguous. CDR1 SNHLY and CDR2 FYNNEI come from the germline V gene. This CDR3 has 15 residues. V was cut by 3 bases and J by 7 bases, with 16 bases left in between. The CDR3 nucleotides are TGTGCCAGCAGTGAGTCGGGCGTAGGGAGCCAGCCCCAGCATTTT. Translated, it gives CASSESGVGSQPQHF.

V is TRBV7-6 and J is TRBJ2-5; a weak D match, TRBD1 (6 bases). Germline-derived CDR1 and CDR2 are SGHVS and FNYEAQ. V was cut by 1 base and J by 4 bases, with 10 bases left in between. This CDR3 has 14 amino acids. CDR3: CASSLVQGRETQYF. The CDR3 region has the DNA TGTGCCAGCAGCTTAGTACAGGGTCGAGAGACCCAGTACTTC.

The J gene is TRBJ2-1, the V gene TRBV28, with 7 bases that match TRBD1. The CDR3 runs to 13 residues. In germline, CDR1 is MDHEN, CDR2 SYDVKM. V gave up 7 bases and J gave up 3 bases; unmatched junction bases: 3. CDR3 residues: CASNRDSYNEQFF. Here the CDR3 DNA reads TGTGCCAGCAACCGGGACAGCTACAATGAGCAGTTCTTC.

V is TRBV19 and J is TRBJ1-2; no reliable D call. This CDR3 is built from 12 residues. V gave up 1 base and J gave up 11 bases, with 11 bases separating them. Germline V gene data show CDR1 as LNHDA and CDR2 as SQIVND (reference sequence). CDR3 bases: TGTGCCAGTAGTATAGGCGCAGGTGAATACACCTTC. Its protein is CASSIGAGEYTF.

The chain links TRBV21-1 to TRBJ1-5. TRBV21-1 is marked as a pseudogene. The CDR3 loop spans 17 amino acids. CDR3 sequence: CASSKVGPEGFNQPQHF. CDR3 coding DNA: TGTGCCAGCAGCAAAGTAGGGCCCGAGGGCTTCAATCAGCCCCAGCATTTT.

The chain recombines TRBV12-3 or TRBV12-4 with TRBJ2-5; D unresolved. CDR3 length: 13 residues. Trimming cost V 3 bases and J 2 bases, with 7 bases left between them. The CDR3 reads CASSFGTQETQYF. DNA for the CDR3: TGTGCCAGCAGTTTCGGTACTCAAGAGACCCAGTACTTC.

This chain joins TRBV7-2 and TRBJ2-5, with TRBD2 matching over 11 bases. The CDR3 has 15 amino acids. Trimming cost V 5 bases and J 7 bases; bases outside gene matches: 9. From germline, CDR1 is SGHTA and CDR2 FQGNSA. The CDR3: CASSPRLAGRGTQYF. The CDR3 region has the DNA TGTGCCAGCAGCCCGCGACTAGCGGGGCGAGGGACCCAGTACTTC.

The rearrangement joins TRBV29-1 to TRBJ1-5, with D tentatively TRBD1 (5 bases). CDR1 and CDR2 from the germline V gene are SQVTM and ANQGSEA. The ends were cut back, 4 bases at V and 1 base at J, with 14 bases in the middle. This CDR3 is 15 amino acids long. As DNA, the CDR3 is TGCAGCGTTGGTTCAGGGTTATCGAGCAATCAGCCCCAGCATTTT. Translation: CSVGSGLSSNQPQHF.

The rearrangement joins TRBV28 to TRBJ1-1; maybe TRBD1 (5 bases). The CDR3 contains 13 residues. Germline lookup yields CDR1 MDHEN and CDR2 SYDVKM. Between the trimmed V and J ends, which lost 8 bases and 3 bases, there was a span of 13 bases. CDR3 nucleotides: TGTGCCAGCCGTCAACAGGTAGACACTGAAGCTTTCTTT. This sequence encodes CASRQQVDTEAFF.

This clone showed up many times. The sample has other DNA sequences that encode this CDR3 too. V is TRBV19 and J is TRBJ1-1; D ambiguous. The CDR3 is 13 residues long. Germline V CDR1 and CDR2: LNHDA, SQIVND (reference sequence). The V end was cut by 3 bases, the J end by 1 base, with 6 bases between. The CDR3 loop reads CASSIAENTEAFF. The CDR3, as DNA: TGTGCCAGTAGTATCGCAGAGAACACTGAAGCTTTCTTT.

V usage is TRBV19 and J usage is TRBJ1-2; D remains ambiguous. The germline gives CDR1 LNHDA, CDR2 SQIVND (reference sequence). This CDR3 region has 14 residues. Trimming took off 6 bases at V and 3 bases at J, with 14 bases between the two ends. CDR3 sequence: CASSRLSEYYGYTF. As DNA, the CDR3 is TGTGCCAGTAGCCGGTTGTCGGAGTACTATGGCTACACCTTC.

V and J are TRBV5-1 and TRBJ2-2; D not resolved. Looked up from germline, CDR1 is SGHRS and CDR2 is YFSETQ. V lost 9 bases and J lost 8, with 17 bases in between. The CDR3 is 13 amino acids. Here the CDR3 DNA reads TGCGCCACCACCGGTGGAACGCGGGGGGAGCTGTTTTTT. The encoded protein is CATTGGTRGELFF.

V and J are TRBV28 and TRBJ1-2; D is unclear. The CDR3 spans 13 residues. V lost 4 bases and J 5 bases, leaving 11 bases between the germline ends. CDR1 MDHEN and CDR2 SYDVKM come from the germline V gene. DNA of the CDR3: TGTGCCAGCAGTTCCTCCCTCTCTTATGGCTACACCTTC. Protein: CASSSSLSYGYTF.

The chain recombines TRBV2 with TRBJ1-3; D remains unclear. This CDR3 is 13 amino acids long. Germline CDR1 and CDR2: SNHLY and FYNNEI. CDR3 sequence reads: CATSSMEINTIYF. The CDR3 region has the DNA TGTGCGACCAGCAGTATGGAGATCAACACCATATATTTT.

The chain uses TRBV6-1 and TRBJ1-5, with D uncertain. CDR3 size: 14 residues. Trimming removed 0 bases from V and 2 bases from J, with 5 bases in between. CDR1 and CDR2 (germline): MNHNS, SASEGT. CDR3 sequence reads: CASSEARRNQPQHF. DNA of the CDR3: TGTGCCAGCAGTGAAGCCAGGCGCAATCAGCCCCAGCATTTT.